These T cell receptor beta chains were read from a single sample in a study of control samples from healthy donors and cancer patients. Method: immunoSEQ multiplex PCR; TCRdb's copy keeps in-frame clones and lacks some. Here the sample spans 120,000 or so clones, about 89% being singletons. The sequencing sample was made of blood. The receptors were gathered from a man aged 55 to 70 in good health. Each CDR3 is given with its conserved first and last residue. D genes are given only for firm matches. Not every row has a clone size; where given, it reads once, few, many or a size class.

>TRBJ1-5|.|.|TRBV6-6
CASSPGPGNQPQHF
TGTGCCAGCAGTCCGGGCCCAGGCAATCAGCCCCAGCATTTT
>TRBJ1-3|.|.|TRBV6-6
CASIDYPKGNTIYF
TGTGCCAGCATTGACTACCCGAAGGGAAACACCATATATTTT
>TRBJ2-5|.|.|TRBV27
CASSHGVETQYF
TGTGCCAGCAGTCACGGGGTTGAGACCCAGTACTTC
>TRBJ1-1|.|.|TRBV10-3
CAISEPTGTEAFF
TGTGCCATCAGTGAGCCTACAGGGACTGAAGCTTTCTTT
>TRBJ1-1|TRBD1|.|TRBV2
CASRTGVEAFF
TGTGCCAGCAGGACAGGGGTTGAAGCTTTCTTT
>TRBJ2-5|TRBD2|.|TRBV24-1
CATSDSTRGGGWTETQYF
TGTGCCACCAGTGATTCCACCCGCGGGGGGGGATGGACAGAGACCCAGTACTTC
>TRBJ1-3|.|.|TRBV25-1
CASSALGFSGNTIYF
TGTGCCAGCAGTGCTTTGGGCTTCTCTGGAAACACCATATATTTT
>TRBJ2-3|.|.|TRBV5-8
CASSLEVTSRDTQYF
TGTGCCAGCAGCTTGGAGGTCACCTCCAGGGATACGCAGTATTTT
>TRBJ1-2|TRBD1|once|TRBV10-2
CASMTGFGDYGYTF
TGCGCCAGCATGACAGGGTTCGGTGACTATGGCTACACCTTC
>TRBJ1-1|.|.|TRBV10-3
CAISESVGGGGTEAFF
TGTGCCATCAGTGAGTCGGTCGGGGGCGGAGGCACTGAAGCTTTCTTT
>TRBJ2-1|TRBD1|.|TRBV18
CASSRGTGTNNEQFF
TGTGCCAGCTCTCGAGGGACAGGGACGAACAATGAGCAGTTCTTC
>TRBJ1-2|.|.|TRBV28
CASSLYGSGYTF
TGTGCCAGCAGTTTATATGGTAGTGGCTACACCTTC
>TRBJ1-1|TRBD1|.|TRBV6-2/TRBV6-3
CASSYSGQGRAFF
TGTGCCAGCAGTTACTCCGGACAGGGCCGAGCTTTCTTT
>TRBJ2-1|.|.|TRBV19
CASSLGGQGEFF
TGTGCCAGTAGCTTAGGTGGACAAGGGGAGTTCTTC
>TRBJ2-1|.|.|TRBV7-2
CASSLLVWEQFF
TGTGCCAGCAGTTTGTTGGTGTGGGAGCAGTTCTTC
>TRBJ1-5|.|.|TRBV24-1
CATSDRGRGGNQPQHF
TGTGCCACCAGTGACCGGGGAAGGGGAGGCAATCAGCCCCAGCATTTT
>TRBJ1-2|.|.|TRBV29-1
CSGGTPNYGYTF
TGCAGCGGAGGGACACCTAACTATGGCTACACCTTC
>TRBJ2-5|.|.|TRBV1
CTSSQGAGVSPETQYF
TGCACCAGCAGCCAAGGGGCGGGGGTATCCCCAGAGACCCAGTACTTC
>TRBJ1-1|TRBD1|.|TRBV5-1
CASSWLGQWTEAFF
TGCGCCAGCAGCTGGCTGGGACAGTGGACTGAAGCTTTCTTT
>TRBJ2-3|TRBD2|once|TRBV14
CASSQGRLAGGTDTQYF
TGTGCCAGCAGCCAAGGGAGACTAGCGGGGGGCACAGATACGCAGTATTTT
>TRBJ1-1|.|.|TRBV5-1
CASSLVTRTEAFF
TGCGCCAGCAGCTTGGTGACCCGGACTGAAGCTTTCTTT
>TRBJ1-1|TRBD1|.|TRBV9
CASSSPGTGDTEAFF
TGTGCCAGCAGCTCACCCGGGACAGGGGACACTGAAGCTTTCTTT
>TRBJ1-5|TRBD1|.|TRBV18
CASSQGQHSNQPQHF
TGTGCCAGCTCACAGGGACAGCATAGCAATCAGCCCCAGCATTTT
>TRBJ2-3|TRBD2|.|TRBV11-3
CASSLGGGASDTQYF
TGTGCCAGCAGCTTAGGCGGGGGGGCCTCAGATACGCAGTATTTT
>TRBJ1-1|.|few|TRBV7-2
CASSPQGISSTEAFF
TGTGCCAGCAGCCCACAGGGTATCTCGAGCACTGAAGCTTTCTTT
>TRBJ1-4|TRBD1|once|TRBV30
CAWNGQGSTEKLFF
TGTGCCTGGAACGGACAGGGGAGTACTGAAAAACTGTTTTTT
>TRBJ1-1|.|.|TRBV7-3
CASSLGSMNTEAFF
TGTGCCAGCAGCTTAGGGTCTATGAACACTGAAGCTTTCTTT
>TRBJ1-1|.|.|TRBV12-3/TRBV12-4
CASSFSDNTEAFF
TGTGCCAGCAGTTTTTCTGATAACACTGAAGCTTTCTTT
>TRBJ1-1|.|.|TRBV18
CASSPTDTSNTEAFF
TGTGCCAGCTCCCCAACGGACACCTCGAACACTGAAGCTTTCTTT
>TRBJ1-5|.|.|TRBV19
CASSIARGNDQPQHF
TGTGCCAGTAGTATAGCAAGGGGGAATGATCAGCCCCAGCATTTT
>TRBJ1-3|TRBD1|.|TRBV3-1/TRBV3-2
CASSQTGAGNTIYF
TGTGCCAGCAGCCAGACAGGGGCAGGAAACACCATATATTTT
>TRBJ1-3|.|.|TRBV28
CASSALHTIYF
TGTGCCAGCAGTGCCCTACACACCATATATTTT
>TRBJ1-4|.|.|TRBV4-2
CASSQVIVSVGEKLFF
TGTGCCAGCAGCCAAGTCATCGTGTCAGTCGGTGAAAAACTGTTTTTT